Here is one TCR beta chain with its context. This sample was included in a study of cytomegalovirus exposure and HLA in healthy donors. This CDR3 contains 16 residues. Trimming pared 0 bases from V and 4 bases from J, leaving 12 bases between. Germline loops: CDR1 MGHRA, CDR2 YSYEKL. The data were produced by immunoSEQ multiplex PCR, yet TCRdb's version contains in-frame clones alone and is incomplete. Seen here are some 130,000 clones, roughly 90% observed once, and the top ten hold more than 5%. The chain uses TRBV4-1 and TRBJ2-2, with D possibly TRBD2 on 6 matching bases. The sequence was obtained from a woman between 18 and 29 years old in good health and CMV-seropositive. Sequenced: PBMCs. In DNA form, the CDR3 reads TGCGCCAGCAGCCAAGAACTAGCAAAGACCACCGGGGAGCTGTTTTTT. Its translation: CASSQELAKTTGELFF.